What follows are 28 T cell receptor beta chains derived from one specimen sequenced in a study of T cell responses to AZD1222 COVID-19 vaccine. Data came from immunoSEQ multiplex PCR; TCRdb stores just in-frame clones and leaves some out. The profile shows 150,000 or so clones, approximately 92% of them singletons. The starting material was peripheral blood, obtained 28 days after the second AZD1222 dose. The receptors shown here come from an adult who received the AZD1222 COVID-19 vaccine.

The chain recombines TRBV14 with TRBJ2-5; D is uncertain. CDR3 length: 14 amino acids. V lost 4 bases, J lost 3 bases, and 12 bases lay in between. Germline-derived CDR1 and CDR2 are SGHDN and FVKESK. CDR3: CASSRRSVKETQYF. The CDR3 region has the DNA TGTGCCAGCAGCCGACGGTCCGTGAAAGAGACCCAGTACTTC.

The V and J genes are TRBV11-1 and TRBJ1-2, with 9 bases fitting TRBD1. In germline, CDR1 is SGHAT, CDR2 FQDESV (reference sequence). J was trimmed by 4 bases and V by 5 bases; bases with no gene match: 8. The CDR3 is made up of 15 amino acids. This CDR3 is CASSLSDRGSYGYTF. CDR3 coding DNA: TGTGCCAGCAGCCTCTCAGACAGGGGGAGCTATGGCTACACCTTC.

This chain connects TRBV28 to TRBJ1-2, with D tentatively TRBD1 (5 bases). There are 13 residues in the CDR3. CDR1 is MDHEN and CDR2 is SYDVKM in the germline V gene. Deletions cut 6 bases from V and 6 bases from J, with 14 bases between. CDR3 nucleotide sequence: TGTGCCAGCAGCCCAGGGAGTTCGGATGGCTACACCTTC. It codes for CASSPGSSDGYTF.

The rearrangement uses TRBV28 and TRBJ1-1, with a tentative D call TRBD1 (5 bases). Trimming shortened V by 8 bases and J by 0 bases, and 22 bases separated the two germline ends. CDR3 size: 17 residues. CDR1 and CDR2 from the germline V gene are MDHEN and SYDVKM. The DNA for the CDR3 is TGTGCCAGCCCGCCAGTGACGGGGCCTCCCATGAACACTGAAGCTTTCTTT. Encoded protein: CASPPVTGPPMNTEAFF.

J is TRBJ2-1 and V is TRBV9, with TRBD2 identical over 13 bases. Trimming took 4 bases from V and 5 from J; bases not matched to a gene: 12. Germline CDR1 and CDR2: SGDLS and YYNGEE. This CDR3 contains 18 residues. CDR3 sequence: CASSPYRTSGSRDNEQFF. CDR3 in DNA: TGTGCCAGCAGCCCCTACCGGACTAGCGGGAGTAGGGACAATGAGCAGTTCTTC.

This clone was seen only once. The J gene is TRBJ1-3, the V gene TRBV7-9; tentatively, D is TRBD1 (6 bases). The V end was cut by 11 bases, the J end by 0 bases, with 14 bases between. The CDR3 is 14 amino acids. The germline V gene encodes CDR1 SEHNR and CDR2 FQNEAQ (reference sequence). The DNA of the CDR3 is TGTGCCCACGGGGGGCCCAACTCTGGAAACACCATATATTTT. Amino acids: CAHGGPNSGNTIYF.

The V call is TRBV9, the J call TRBJ2-1; 7 positions match TRBD1. Germline CDR1 SGDLS, CDR2 YYNGEE. This CDR3 contains 14 residues. The ends lost 2 bases at V and 4 bases at J; junction bases unmatched: 3. The CDR3 is CASSVSTGYNEQFF. The CDR3, as DNA: TGTGCCAGCAGCGTCTCGACAGGGTACAATGAGCAGTTCTTC. Supplemented by reference TRBV9 and TRBJ2-1, the full variable domain reads DSGVTQTPKHLITATGQRVTLRCSPRSGDLSVYWYQQSLDQGLQFLIQYYNGEERAKGNILERFSAQQFPDLHSELNLSSLELGDSALYFCASSVSTGYNEQFFGPGTRLTVL.

This chain joins TRBV11-2 and TRBJ2-1; no clear D gene. The CDR3 contains 13 residues. Germline V gives CDR1 SGHAT, CDR2 FQNNGV. Trimming cost V 0 bases and J 6 bases, with 6 bases left between them. CDR3 loop: CASSLEAFNEQFF. In nucleotides, the CDR3 is TGTGCCAGCAGCTTAGAGGCCTTCAATGAGCAGTTCTTC. Drawing the rest from reference TRBV11-2 and TRBJ2-1, the complete variable domain is EAGVAQSPRYKIIEKRQSVAFWCNPISGHATLYWYQQILGQGPKLLIQFQNNGVVDDSQLPKDRFSAERLKGVDSTLKIQPAKLEDSAVYLCASSLEAFNEQFFGPGTRLTVL.

J is TRBJ1-2 and V is TRBV5-1, with 8 nucleotides matching TRBD1. This CDR3 is built from 13 residues. Germline CDR1 reads SGHRS; CDR2 reads YFSETQ. Germline trimming cut 4 bases from V and 11 bases from J; bases unmatched to any gene: 10. The CDR3 spells CASSGSGTGRYTF. CDR3 nucleotide sequence: TGCGCCAGCAGCGGATCCGGGACAGGCCGATACACCTTC.

J is TRBJ1-3 and V is TRBV7-7; no reliable D call. V was cut by 1 base and J by 0 bases, with 13 bases left in between. This CDR3 comprises 17 residues. Looked up from germline, CDR1 is SSHAT and CDR2 is FNYEAQ (reference sequence). The chain's CDR3 is CASSLVDGASSGNTIYF. DNA of the CDR3: TGTGCCAGCAGCTTAGTTGATGGAGCGAGCTCTGGAAACACCATATATTTT.

To note about this clone: Other nucleotide sequences in the sample specify the same CDR3. The chain employs TRBV11-3 and TRBJ2-3; D remains ambiguous. Trimming cost V 2 bases and J 0 bases, with 3 bases left between them. The CDR3 spans 13 residues. From germline, CDR1 is SGHNT and CDR2 YENEEA. The CDR3 here is CASSLFSTDTQYF. The DNA for the CDR3 is TGTGCCAGCAGCTTATTTAGCACAGATACGCAGTATTTT.

The chain is built from TRBV25-1 and TRBJ1-4; weak D call: TRBD1 (6 bases). This CDR3 spans 14 amino acids. Germline V gene sequence: CDR1 MGHDK, CDR2 SYGVNS. The germline V and J ends were trimmed by 6 bases and 6 bases, with 14 bases remaining between them. The CDR3 nucleotides are TGTGCCAGCAGAGACCAGGGGCTGTATGAAAAACTGTTTTTT. This encodes CASRDQGLYEKLFF.

The sample holds one count of this clone. This chain joins TRBV19 and TRBJ2-6; D gene ambiguous. From germline, CDR1 is LNHDA and CDR2 SQIVND (reference sequence). Trimming took off 4 bases at V and 1 base at J, with 5 bases between the two ends. The CDR3 runs to 14 residues. DNA of the CDR3: TGTGCCAGTAGTACTAGGTCTGGGGCCAACGTCCTGACTTTC. Amino acids: CASSTRSGANVLTF.

This chain joins TRBV2 and TRBJ2-7; D is undetermined. The germline gives CDR1 SNHLY, CDR2 FYNNEI. Trimming removed 5 bases from V and 4 bases from J, with 6 bases in between. There are 11 residues in the CDR3. The CDR3 reads CASSPRYEQYF. CDR3 in DNA: TGTGCCAGCAGTCCCCGTTACGAGCAGTACTTC.

This clone was recorded a few times. This chain joins TRBV19 and TRBJ2-7; 8 bases match TRBD1. CDR3 length: 13 residues. The J segment lost 2 bases and the V segment lost 6 bases, leaving 3 bases of the junction unmatched. CDR1 and CDR2 (germline): LNHDA, SQIVND (reference sequence). DNA of the CDR3: TGTGCCAGTAGGGGGACAGGAACCTACGAGCAGTACTTC. This codes for CASRGTGTYEQYF. The full variable domain, completed using reference TRBV19 and TRBJ2-7, is DGGITQSPKYLFRKEGQNVTLSCEQNLNHDAMYWYRQDPGQGLRLIYYSQIVNDFQKGDIAEGYSVSREKKESFPLTVTSAQKNPTAFYLCASRGTGTYEQYFGPGTRLTVT.

This clone has just one count. The chain is built from TRBV11-2 and TRBJ1-6; D is unclear. This CDR3 has 14 amino acids. CDR1 is SGHAT and CDR2 is FQNNGV in the germline V gene. V was trimmed by 3 bases and J by 8 bases, leaving 11 bases between them. The CDR3 coding sequence is TGTGCCAGCAGCTTGCGGACGGATTATTCACCCCTCCACTTT. Translated: CASSLRTDYSPLHF.

This sequence joins TRBV12-3 or TRBV12-4 and TRBJ1-5; D not resolved. CDR3 size: 13 residues. The V gene lost 1 base and the J gene lost 7 bases, with 8 bases spanning the gap. This CDR3 is CASSLEGIQPQHF. The CDR3 DNA is TGTGCCAGCAGTTTAGAAGGGATACAGCCCCAGCATTTT.

V usage is TRBV19 and J usage is TRBJ1-1; perhaps TRBD1 as D (5 bases). This CDR3 spans 15 amino acids. V gave up 2 bases and J gave up 5 bases, with 15 bases separating them. Germline V gene data show CDR1 as LNHDA and CDR2 as SQIVND (reference sequence). In DNA form, the CDR3 reads TGTGCCAGTAGTATATCTTGGGCCCAGGGAACTGAAGCTTTCTTT. Encoded protein: CASSISWAQGTEAFF.

The chain uses TRBV24-1 and TRBJ1-5; TRBD1 agrees at 7 bases. CDR3 length: 16 residues. Germline values: CDR1 KGHDR, CDR2 SFDVKD. After removal of 4 bases from V and 2 bases from J, the junction contained 7 bases not matched to a gene. CDR3 sequence: CATSERGLIGNQPQHF. In DNA form, the CDR3 reads TGTGCCACCAGTGAGAGGGGGCTGATAGGCAATCAGCCCCAGCATTTT.

The CDR3 coding sequence is TGTGCCAGCAGTCGGAGGGGAAGCTCCTACAATGAGCAGTTCTTC. Translation: CASSRRGSSYNEQFF. This chain uses TRBV27 with TRBJ2-1; weak D call: TRBD2 (6 bases). Germline V gene sequence: CDR1 MNHEY, CDR2 SMNVEV (reference sequence). Trimming left V 5 bases short and J 0 bases short, with 11 bases between. The length of the CDR3 is 15 residues.

This chain links TRBV28 with TRBJ1-1, with D hard to call. Germline V gene sequence: CDR1 MDHEN, CDR2 SYDVKM. V shed 4 bases and J shed 2 bases, with 5 bases lying between them. This CDR3 spans 12 amino acids. The CDR3 loop is CASSWANTEAFF. As DNA, the CDR3 is TGTGCCAGCAGTTGGGCTAACACTGAAGCTTTCTTT.

V is TRBV10-3 and J is TRBJ2-7, with 10 bases that match TRBD1. CDR1 is ENHRY, CDR2 SYGVKD, per germline. Trimming took 10 bases from V and 1 from J; bases not matched to a gene: 16. This CDR3 spans 17 amino acids. CDR3 bases: TGTGCCACCGAGGGGGACAGGGGCTTATTTGGGTCCTACGAGCAGTACTTC. It translates to CATEGDRGLFGSYEQYF.

The chain uses TRBV19 and TRBJ2-3; the D gene is possibly TRBD2 (5 bases). The germline V gene encodes CDR1 LNHDA and CDR2 SQIVND (reference sequence). Trimming shortened V by 5 bases and J by 3 bases, and 12 bases separated the two germline ends. The CDR3 has 14 residues. The CDR3 sequence is CASSLPGFTDTQYF. CDR3 DNA sequence: TGTGCCAGTAGTCTCCCGGGATTTACAGATACGCAGTATTTT. Together with reference TRBV19 and TRBJ2-3, the CDR3 gives the full variable domain: DGGITQSPKYLFRKEGQNVTLSCEQNLNHDAMYWYRQDPGQGLRLIYYSQIVNDFQKGDIAEGYSVSREKKESFPLTVTSAQKNPTAFYLCASSLPGFTDTQYFGPGTRLTVL.

Comments on this clone: This specimen includes other DNA sequences encoding the same CDR3. The chain recombines TRBV4-3 with TRBJ2-2; D might be TRBD1 (5 bases). The CDR3 is made up of 14 amino acids. V was clipped by 0 bases and J by 4 bases, with 6 bases between them. Looked up from germline, CDR1 is LGHNA and CDR2 is YSLEER. In DNA, the CDR3 is TGCGCCAGCAGCCAAGATAGGGGCACCGGGGAGCTGTTTTTT. This translates into CASSQDRGTGELFF.

The chain links TRBV7-8 to TRBJ1-4, with D unclear. The CDR3 consists of 12 residues. Germline V lookup: CDR1 SGHVS, CDR2 FQNEAQ. V was shortened by 5 bases and J by 5 bases, with 6 bases between the two germline ends. CDR3 sequence reads: CASSPLNEKLFF. DNA of the CDR3: TGTGCCAGCAGCCCCCTAAATGAAAAACTGTTTTTT.

The rearrangement links TRBV28 to TRBJ1-6; 7 bases fit TRBD1. V lost 5 bases to trimming and J lost 5 bases; unmatched junction nucleotides: 6. CDR3 length: 15 residues. From germline, CDR1 is MDHEN and CDR2 SYDVKM. DNA of the CDR3: TGTGCCAGCAGTAGTACCGGGACAGATAATTCACCCCTCCACTTT. It translates to CASSSTGTDNSPLHF.

The V call is TRBV24-1, the J call TRBJ2-1; weak D call: TRBD1 (6 bases). V was shortened by 1 base and J by 4 bases, with 13 bases between the two germline ends. The CDR3 loop spans 16 amino acids. Per germline, CDR1 KGHDR and CDR2 SFDVKD. CDR3 coding DNA: TGTGCCACCAGTGATTTAAGAGCGACAGGATACAATGAGCAGTTCTTC. Translation: CATSDLRATGYNEQFF.

J is TRBJ1-6 and V is TRBV27; TRBD1 aligns across 8 bases. CDR3 length: 17 residues. With 2 bases clipped from V and 4 bases from J, the junction kept 7 bases outside the gene matches. The germline V gene has CDR1 MNHEY and CDR2 SMNVEV (reference sequence). CDR3 nucleotides: TGTGCCAGCAGTTTACCCCCACGGACAGGGTATAATTCACCCCTCCACTTT. The encoded protein is CASSLPPRTGYNSPLHF.